This T cell receptor (beta chain) was obtained from a study of blood T cell repertoires in COVID-19. The wider study: Acute-phase and convalescent COVID-19 samples originated in the United States, Italy and Spain. PBMCs, B-cell-depleted T cells, or T cells provided the cDNA or gDNA that made up the material.

The V gene lost 6 bases and the J gene lost 6 bases, with 8 bases spanning the gap. Germline values: CDR1 GTSNPN, CDR2 SVGIG (reference sequence). The CDR3 is 11 residues long. This clone has more than one count but fewer than ten. In the original workflow: Nucleated cell counts were estimated from reference gene primer amplification. The method was immunoSEQ multiplex PCR; TCRdb's version includes in-frame clones alone and lacks a portion of them. V, J and clone size are those of that table, while D and trimming were read from the DNA. The data show some 160,000 clones, more than 65% seen once. This receptor was identified in a man in his sixties with acute or convalescent COVID-19. The sample taken for sequencing was peripheral blood. V and J are TRBV30 and TRBJ2-2; D uncertain. DNA for the CDR3: TGTGCCTGCTCCCCTCCCGGGGAGCTGTTTTTT. Amino acid sequence: CACSPPGELFF.